The 24 T cell receptor beta chains presented below share a single source sample, sequenced in a study of T-cell memory formation after mild COVID-19. Via MiXCR, TCRdb re-called the 5' RACE reads, giving one row per CDR3 protein. The sample gives under 200,000 distinct CDR3 sequences, roughly 12% of which show up once; 3.5% to 4% is in the top ten. What was sequenced was PBMCs or a T cell subset sorted from them (not recorded which). Receptors were obtained from a man between 18 and 29 years old who had mild COVID-19 (a few samples of this study predate the infection). Cell type and time point are not known.

This clonotype was found a few times. The V and J genes are TRBV27 and TRBJ2-2; tentatively, D is TRBD2 (6 bases). V was shortened by 7 bases and J by 4 bases, with 10 bases between the two germline ends. This CDR3 spans 13 amino acids. Germline V CDR1 and CDR2: MNHEY, SMNVEV (reference sequence). The CDR3 nucleotides read TGTGCCAGCAAGACTAGTACCACCGGGGAGCTGTTTTTT. This gives the protein CASKTSTTGELFF.

The rearrangement joins TRBV6-2 or TRBV6-3 to TRBJ2-3; a weak D match, TRBD2 (6 bases). The V end lost 8 bases, the J end lost 3 bases, and 12 bases lay between the germline ends. The CDR3 contains 13 residues. Germline V gene sequence: CDR1 MNHEY, CDR2 SVGEGT. As DNA, the CDR3 is TGTGCCAGCGTCGCAGGAGGGACAGATACGCAGTATTTT. Translated, it gives CASVAGGTDTQYF.

The CDR3 here is CASSATGVNTGELFF. The CDR3 region has the DNA TGCGCCAGCAGCGCCACAGGGGTGAACACCGGGGAGCTGTTTTTT. The V call is TRBV5-1, the J call TRBJ2-2; 7 bases line up with TRBD1. Germline V gene sequence: CDR1 SGHRS, CDR2 YFSETQ. This CDR3 has 15 residues. The V and J ends lost 4 bases and 1 base, in that order; junction bases with no gene match: 4. Complete variable domain (other parts from reference TRBV5-1 and TRBJ2-2): KAGVTQTPRYLIKTRGQQVTLSCSPISGHRSVSWYQQTPGQGLQFLFEYFSETQRNKGNFPGRFSGRQFSNSRSEMNVSTLELGDSALYLCASSATGVNTGELFFGEGSRLTVL.

This clonotype was detected a few times. The chain joins TRBV4-3 to TRBJ2-3, with D perhaps matching TRBD2 (5 bases). The CDR3 spans 14 residues. Trimming removed 2 bases from V and 6 bases from J, with 12 bases in between. Germline V gene sequence: CDR1 LGHNA, CDR2 YSLEER. The CDR3 loop reads CASSQSSLRDTQYF. CDR3 bases: TGCGCCAGCAGCCAATCTAGCTTGAGGGATACGCAGTATTTT.

This clonotype was found a few times. This sequence joins TRBV28 and TRBJ2-1; D gene uncertain. V was pared by 7 bases and J by 4 bases, with 11 bases between. Germline V gene lookup returns CDR1 MDHEN and CDR2 SYDVKM. There are 13 residues in the CDR3. This CDR3 reads CASTLIDYNEQFF. The CDR3 nucleotides read TGTGCCAGCACCCTGATCGATTACAATGAGCAGTTCTTC.

This clonotype has more than one count but fewer than ten. V gene TRBV5-1 combines with J gene TRBJ1-2; 7 bases match TRBD1. Germline lookup yields CDR1 SGHRS and CDR2 YFSETQ. CDR3 length: 16 amino acids. V was pared by 0 bases and J by 2 bases, with 7 bases of the junction left unmatched. In DNA, the CDR3 is TGCGCCAGCAGCTTGGGACAGGGAATCCCCAACTATGGCTACACCTTC. Its protein is CASSLGQGIPNYGYTF.

There are many counts of this clonotype. This sequence joins TRBV15 and TRBJ1-2; 7 nucleotides agree with TRBD1. Germline V gene data show CDR1 as LNHNV and CDR2 as YYDKDF (reference sequence). V lost 6 bases and J lost 2; bases outside the gene matches: 3. The CDR3 consists of 13 residues. CDR3 residues: CATRSGQNYGYTF. In nucleotides, the CDR3 is TGTGCCACCAGATCGGGACAGAACTATGGCTACACCTTC.

There are many counts of this clonotype. V gene TRBV10-2 combines with J gene TRBJ2-7, with 12 bases lining up with TRBD1. V was pared by 6 bases and J by 7 bases, with 10 bases of the junction left unmatched. This CDR3 is 15 amino acids long. Germline V gene data show CDR1 as WSHSY and CDR2 as SAAADI. The CDR3 is CASSAPGQGAREQYF. The CDR3 coding sequence is TGCGCCAGCAGCGCACCGGGACAGGGGGCGCGGGAGCAGTACTTC.

The chain couples TRBV5-1 to TRBJ2-5; D is uncertain. CDR1 and CDR2 from the germline V gene are SGHRS and YFSETQ. The CDR3 sequence is 13 residues long. The germline V and J ends were trimmed by 3 bases and 3 bases, with 9 bases remaining between them. The CDR3 nucleotides are TGCGCCAGCAGCTCGGCCAGCGAAGAGACCCAGTACTTC. Translating it yields CASSSASEETQYF.

This clonotype showed up just a few times. CDR3 DNA: TGTGCCAGCAGCCTAGACAGGGGCTCCTACGAGCAGTACTTC. Translated: CASSLDRGSYEQYF. The chain carries TRBV6-6 and TRBJ2-7; 8 nucleotides match TRBD1. This CDR3 has 14 amino acids. Germline-derived CDR1 and CDR2 are MNHNY and SVGAGI (reference sequence). The J segment lost 0 bases and the V segment lost 6 bases, leaving 4 bases of the junction unmatched.

This clonotype was detected ten times or more. This chain's CDR3 is CASSYDGLGGGYTF. For the CDR3, the DNA is TGCGCCAGCAGCTACGACGGGTTGGGCGGAGGCTACACCTTC. This chain uses TRBV5-1 with TRBJ1-2; D gene unclear. The CDR3 length is 14 residues. The V end lost 3 bases, the J end lost 8 bases, and 17 bases lay between the germline ends. CDR1 and CDR2 (germline): SGHRS, YFSETQ.

This clonotype was seen at least ten times. The chain recombines TRBV2 with TRBJ2-7; perhaps TRBD1 as D (6 bases). In germline, CDR1 is SNHLY, CDR2 FYNNEI. The V end was cut by 3 bases, the J end by 4 bases, with 16 bases between. The CDR3 extends over 15 amino acids. In DNA, the CDR3 is TGTGCCAGCAGTGATTTGGGGGCGAATCTTTACGAGCAGTACGTC. Its translation is CASSDLGANLYEQYV.

This clonotype showed up just a few times. This sequence joins TRBV11-2 and TRBJ1-2; TRBD1 might be the D (5 bases). The CDR3 runs to 14 residues. V dropped 5 bases and J dropped 5 bases, with 15 bases sitting between them. The germline CDR1 and CDR2 sequences are SGHAT and FQNNGV. CDR3 sequence reads: CASSPGAGVYGYTF. DNA of the CDR3: TGTGCCAGCAGCCCCGGGGCGGGGGTGTATGGCTACACCTTC.

This clonotype was seen more than once but under ten times. V is TRBV7-2 and J is TRBJ1-5; 8 positions match TRBD1. There are 14 residues in the CDR3. The junction had 6 bases not matched to a gene; V was cut back by 5 bases and J by 6 bases. In germline, CDR1 is SGHTA, CDR2 FQGNSA. The CDR3, as DNA: TGTGCCAGCAGCATGACAGGGGCCGGTCAGCCCCAGCATTTT. Protein: CASSMTGAGQPQHF.

This chain connects TRBV20-1 to TRBJ2-1, with TRBD2 identical over 12 bases. The germline V gene has CDR1 DFQATT and CDR2 SNEGSKA (reference sequence). The junction had 7 bases not matched to a gene; V was cut back by 6 bases and J by 4 bases. The CDR3 totals 15 residues. Written as DNA, the CDR3 is TGCAGTGCCTCGACTAGCGGGGGATATTACAATGAGCAGTTCTTC. Translation: CSASTSGGYYNEQFF.

The rearrangement joins TRBV6-6 to TRBJ1-3; tentative D call: TRBD1 (5 bases). V lost 0 bases and J 7 bases, leaving 13 bases between the germline ends. This CDR3 is 15 amino acids long. Germline V lookup: CDR1 MNHNY, CDR2 SVGAGI (reference sequence). The CDR3 DNA sequence: TGTGCCAGCAGTTACTCCCCGGGACTCGAGAACACCATATATTTT. Translation gives CASSYSPGLENTIYF.

Many counts were recorded for this clonotype. The rearrangement uses TRBV5-6 and TRBJ2-5; no reliable D call. Looked up from germline, CDR1 is SGHDT and CDR2 is YYEEEE. Trimming took 0 bases from V and 1 from J, leaving 4 bases between them. This CDR3 spans 13 amino acids. The CDR3 DNA follows: TGTGCCAGCAGCTTGGTACCCCAAGAGACCCAGTACTTC. It encodes CASSLVPQETQYF.

This clonotype was recorded a few times. The chain carries TRBV4-1 and TRBJ2-1, with 14 bases fitting TRBD2. Germline assignment: CDR1 MGHRA and CDR2 YSYEKL. With 3 bases clipped from V and 1 base from J, the junction kept 14 bases outside the gene matches. The CDR3 is 21 amino acids. CDR3 in amino acids: CASSQNLKTSGGVRSYNEQFF. CDR3 in DNA: TGCGCCAGCAGCCAGAACTTGAAGACTAGCGGGGGGGTTAGGTCCTACAATGAGCAGTTCTTC.

This clonotype was seen many times. The chain uses TRBV4-3 and TRBJ1-1; D is unclear. V lost 0 bases and J 6 bases, leaving 20 bases between the germline ends. The CDR3 has 17 amino acids. Per germline, CDR1 LGHNA and CDR2 YSLEER. The CDR3 sequence is CASSQEAARRGQAEAFF. The CDR3 bases are TGCGCCAGCAGCCAAGAGGCTGCGAGAAGAGGGCAAGCTGAAGCTTTCTTT.

The gene calls are TRBV3-1 and TRBJ2-7; possibly TRBD1 for D (5 bases). CDR1 and CDR2 from the germline V gene are LGHDT and YNNKEL (reference sequence). This CDR3 spans 11 amino acids. V dropped 5 bases and J dropped 5 bases, with 7 bases sitting between them. In nucleotides, the CDR3 is TGTGCCAGCAGCAAGACAGACGAGCAGTACTTC. It translates to CASSKTDEQYF.

The chain joins TRBV15 to TRBJ2-1; 7 nucleotides agree with TRBD2. CDR3 length: 17 residues. The J segment lost 4 bases and the V segment lost 1 base, leaving 10 bases of the junction unmatched. Germline CDR1 and CDR2: LNHNV and YYDKDF (reference sequence). CDR3 bases: TGTGCCACCAGCAGAGCAAGGCGGGGACTAACTTACAATGAGCAGTTCTTC. Translated: CATSRARRGLTYNEQFF.

This clonotype was seen more than once but under ten times. CDR3 amino acids: CASSTSTRTEAFF. The CDR3 DNA reads as TGTGCCAGCAGCACTTCCACGCGGACTGAAGCTTTCTTT. This chain joins TRBV11-2 and TRBJ1-1; no firm D call. V was shortened by 5 bases and J by 5 bases, with 12 bases between the two germline ends. Germline CDR1 is SGHAT and CDR2 is FQNNGV. This CDR3 has 13 residues.

This clonotype occurred many times. The chain couples TRBV5-1 to TRBJ1-1, with D hard to call. V shed 4 bases and J shed 8 bases, with 12 bases lying between them. The germline V gene encodes CDR1 SGHRS and CDR2 YFSETQ. The CDR3 extends over 12 amino acids. The CDR3 DNA follows: TGCGCCAGCAGCGGCGGGCTTCCCGAAGCTTTCTTT. It yields the protein CASSGGLPEAFF.

In this sample, this clonotype turned up a few times. This sequence joins TRBV6-5 and TRBJ1-5; tentatively, D is TRBD1 (6 bases). V was cut by 6 bases and J by 6 bases, with 18 bases left in between. Looked up from germline, CDR1 is MNHEY and CDR2 is SVGAGI. The CDR3 extends over 15 amino acids. The CDR3 coding sequence is TGTGCCAGCAGCCCCCGTGCGACAGGAGGTCAGCCCCAGCATTTT. Protein: CASSPRATGGQPQHF.